This is a list of T cell receptor beta chains from one sample in a study of T cells after posttransplantation cyclophosphamide. Sequenced by immunoSEQ multiplex PCR; TCRdb stores in-frame clones only, minus some. The sample yields approximately 9,700 clones, about 98% seen once. The sequenced sample was naive CD4+ T cells sorted from PBMCs. The receptors derive from a woman aged 55-70 years in good health, CMV-negative, and a related stem cell transplant donor. Both conserved end residues are part of each CDR3. A D gene is named only where the DNA matches it firmly. Clone sizes are given selectively: once, few, many, or a class where the clone is expanded.

d_gene,len,abundance,j_gene,v_gene,CDR3aa,CDR3nt
TRBD2,17,.,TRBJ2-2,TRBV5-6,CASSLEGASGRAGELFF,TGTGCCAGCAGCTTGGAGGGCGCTAGCGGGAGAGCCGGGGAGCTGTTTTTT
.,11,.,TRBJ1-1,TRBV19,CASSIAGEAFF,TGTGCCAGTAGTATAGCAGGTGAAGCTTTCTTT
.,15,.,TRBJ1-5,TRBV7-9,CASSFSGIGNQPQHF,TGTGCCAGCAGCTTTTCAGGCATCGGCAATCAGCCCCAGCATTTT
.,15,.,TRBJ1-5,TRBV2,CASRAAVISNQPQHF,TGTGCCAGCAGGGCCGCCGTCATTAGCAATCAGCCCCAGCATTTT
.,14,.,TRBJ2-7,TRBV19,CASSPRQGQKAQYF,TGTGCCAGTAGCCCCCGGCAGGGTCAAAAGGCGCAGTACTTC
.,10,.,TRBJ1-2,TRBV20-1,CSAHGLGYTF,TGCAGTGCTCACGGACTTGGCTACACCTTC
TRBD1,15,.,TRBJ1-2,TRBV4-2,CASSPHRDRVYGYTF,TGTGCCAGCAGCCCTCACCGGGACAGGGTCTATGGCTACACCTTC
TRBD1,17,once,TRBJ1-2,TRBV11-3,CASSLRDRYPANYGYTF,TGTGCCAGCAGCTTACGGGACAGATACCCGGCTAACTATGGCTACACCTTC
.,15,.,TRBJ2-6,TRBV5-6,CASSLRGSGANVLTF,TGTGCCAGCAGCTTGAGGGGCTCTGGGGCCAACGTCCTGACTTTC
.,14,.,TRBJ1-2,TRBV5-1,CASSFGGEPVGYTF,TGCGCCAGCAGCTTCGGGGGAGAACCCGTCGGCTACACCTTC
TRBD1,16,.,TRBJ1-3,TRBV28,CASSIGTGRAGNTIYF,TGTGCCAGCAGTATCGGGACAGGGCGGGCTGGAAACACCATATATTTT
.,12,.,TRBJ2-7,TRBV21-1,CASSNRSGEQYF,TGTGCCAGCAGCAACCGCTCGGGGGAGCAGTACTTC
.,14,.,TRBJ1-2,TRBV5-1,CASSPAAPNYGYTF,TGCGCCAGCAGCCCCGCTGCGCCGAACTATGGCTACACCTTC
.,14,few,TRBJ2-2,TRBV4-3,CASSPRTPPGELFF,TGCGCCAGCAGCCCCCGGACACCCCCCGGGGAGCTGTTTTTT
.,16,.,TRBJ2-1,TRBV4-3,CASSHVGTLLYNEQFF,TGCGCCAGCAGCCATGTCGGGACTCTTCTTTACAATGAGCAGTTCTTC
.,14,once,TRBJ2-2,TRBV9,CASSLNSHTGELFF,TGTGCCAGCAGCTTAAACAGCCATACCGGGGAGCTGTTTTTT
TRBD1,15,.,TRBJ1-2,TRBV2,CASNSRDRGDYGYTF,TGTGCCAGCAATTCACGGGACAGGGGGGACTATGGCTACACCTTC
TRBD1,16,once,TRBJ2-2,TRBV5-8,CASSSGDRVNTGELFF,TGTGCCAGCAGCTCGGGGGACAGGGTTAACACCGGGGAGCTGTTTTTT
TRBD1,14,.,TRBJ1-5,TRBV28,CASSLQGAGQPQHF,TGTGCCAGCAGCTTACAGGGGGCCGGCCAGCCCCAGCATTTT
.,18,.,TRBJ1-6,TRBV5-5,CASTGVIPSSSYNSPLHF,TGTGCCAGCACAGGGGTGATTCCGTCTAGCTCCTATAATTCACCCCTCCACTTT
.,13,.,TRBJ2-1,TRBV11-1,CASSLEPSNEQFF,TGTGCCAGCAGCTTAGAACCGAGCAATGAGCAGTTCTTC
TRBD1,16,.,TRBJ2-6,TRBV11-2,CASSSQGALGANVLTF,TGTGCCAGCAGCTCTCAGGGGGCGCTGGGGGCCAACGTCCTGACTTTC
TRBD2,15,.,TRBJ2-5,TRBV7-9,CASSLLAGGQETQYF,TGTGCCAGCAGCTTACTAGCGGGGGGGCAAGAGACCCAGTACTTC
.,15,.,TRBJ1-1,TRBV5-4,CASSSDRGVVTEAFF,TGTGCCAGCAGCTCCGACCGAGGAGTAGTGACTGAAGCTTTCTTT
.,15,.,TRBJ2-4,TRBV28,CVSQPSGLAKNIQYF,TGTGTCAGCCAGCCCTCTGGGCTAGCCAAAAACATTCAGTACTTC
TRBD1,12,.,TRBJ1-5,TRBV7-9,CASSFPGGMWHF,TGTGCCAGCAGCTTTCCAGGGGGGATGTGGCATTTT
TRBD1,18,.,TRBJ1-3,TRBV4-1,CASSQTGVGHLSGNTIYF,TGCGCCAGCAGCCAGACAGGGGTAGGACACCTCTCTGGAAACACCATATATTTT
.,13,once,TRBJ2-2,TRBV27,CASSLGAAGELFF,TGTGCCAGCAGTTTGGGAGCGGCCGGGGAGCTGTTTTTT
TRBD2,15,.,TRBJ2-7,TRBV27,CASKKGGLAGYEQYF,TGTGCCAGCAAAAAAGGGGGACTAGCGGGGTACGAGCAGTACTTC
TRBD1,14,once,TRBJ1-1,TRBV19,CASRKDRADTEAFF,TGTGCCAGTAGGAAAGACAGGGCGGACACTGAAGCTTTCTTT
.,13,.,TRBJ1-2,TRBV19,CASSISEGYGYTF,TGTGCCAGTAGTATATCGGAGGGATACGGCTACACCTTC
TRBD1,15,.,TRBJ2-7,TRBV19,CASSTSGQFSYEQYF,TGTGCCAGTAGTACCTCGGGACAGTTCTCCTACGAGCAGTACTTC
TRBD1,17,.,TRBJ2-3,TRBV19,CASSMVGQGGGTDTQYF,TGTGCCAGTAGTATGGTGGGACAGGGAGGTGGAACAGATACGCAGTATTTT
.,13,.,TRBJ2-5,TRBV11-2,CASSLGRAETQYF,TGTGCCAGCAGCTTAGGCAGGGCAGAGACCCAGTACTTC
.,16,.,TRBJ2-3,TRBV5-4,CASSLGGGLRTDTQYF,TGTGCCAGCAGCTTGGGCGGCGGGCTTCGCACAGATACGCAGTATTTT
.,15,.,TRBJ1-1,TRBV9,CASSVTGTTNTEAFF,TGTGCCAGCAGCGTTACCGGGACAACGAACACTGAAGCTTTCTTT
.,15,.,TRBJ1-5,TRBV28,CASSPRRGSNQPQHF,TGTGCCAGCAGTCCGAGGAGGGGTAGCAATCAGCCCCAGCATTTT
TRBD1,13,.,TRBJ1-1,TRBV2,CASSRDRVTEAFF,TGTGCCAGCAGTAGGGACAGGGTCACTGAAGCTTTCTTT
.,13,.,TRBJ2-3,TRBV9,CASSLRLSDTQYF,TGTGCCAGCAGCCTCCGACTCTCAGATACGCAGTATTTT
.,14,.,TRBJ1-1,TRBV28,CATRSGGYYTEAFF,TGTGCCACCAGATCGGGGGGATATTACACTGAAGCTTTCTTT
.,13,once,TRBJ1-6,TRBV15,CATRGSYNSPLHF,TGTGCCACCCGGGGGTCCTATAATTCACCCCTCCACTTT
TRBD1,13,.,TRBJ2-5,TRBV19,CASSRNRGETQYF,TGTGCCAGTAGCCGGAACAGGGGAGAGACCCAGTACTTC
TRBD2,15,.,TRBJ2-2,TRBV6-1,CASKASAGVIGELFF,TGTGCCAGCAAAGCTTCGGCGGGGGTAATCGGGGAGCTGTTTTTT